The 8 T cell receptor beta chains presented below share a single source sample, sequenced in a study of identical twins. TCRdb re-analysed the 5' RACE reads in MiXCR, keeping a single row per CDR3 protein. Of around 220,000 distinct CDR3 sequences listed, about 10% are singletons. The sample taken for sequencing was memory T cells sorted from blood. The receptors originated from a man aged 50-60 years in good health.

This clonotype has a count of ten or more. The CDR3 spells CASSQIVAGLSVGVQYF. The CDR3 nucleotides read TGCGCCAGCAGCCAGATAGTAGCGGGGTTAAGTGTAGGGGTCCAGTACTTC. The gene calls are TRBV4-1 and TRBJ2-5, with TRBD2 matching over 8 bases. Trimming removed 3 bases from V and 10 bases from J; junction bases left unmatched: 19. The CDR3 consists of 17 residues. Germline loops: CDR1 MGHRA, CDR2 YSYEKL.

Many counts were recorded for this clonotype. The chain uses TRBV7-9 and TRBJ2-1; 12 bases agree with TRBD2. The length of the CDR3 is 16 residues. V shed 1 base, J shed 4 bases, and the junction held 2 bases outside the gene matches. The germline V gene encodes CDR1 SEHNR and CDR2 FQNEAQ (reference sequence). CDR3: CASSLGTSGGYNEQFF. In nucleotides, the CDR3 is TGTGCCAGCAGCTTAGGTACTAGCGGGGGGTACAATGAGCAGTTCTTC.

This clonotype was detected ten times or more. The chain links TRBV3-1 to TRBJ2-2, with 8 nucleotides matching TRBD1. CDR3 length equals 15 residues. From germline, CDR1 is LGHDT and CDR2 YNNKEL (reference sequence). V was pared by 1 base and J by 4 bases, with 2 bases of the junction left unmatched. This CDR3 is CASSQVTGATGELFF. The CDR3 bases are TGTGCCAGCAGCCAAGTGACAGGGGCCACCGGGGAGCTGTTTTTT.

This clonotype was counted many times. This chain links TRBV28 with TRBJ2-1, with 7 bases aligning to TRBD2. The junction had 11 bases not matched to a gene; V was cut back by 3 bases and J by 0 bases. The germline V gene encodes CDR1 MDHEN and CDR2 SYDVKM. The CDR3 runs 18 residues. For the CDR3, the DNA is TGTGCCAGCAGTTTTTGGGGACTAACCCCGAGCTCCTACAATGAGCAGTTCTTC. Encoded protein: CASSFWGLTPSSYNEQFF.

Details on this clonotype: This clone may be a read error of a much larger clone one base away. CDR3: CASSGEPNDQFF. The CDR3 nucleotides read TGTGCCAGCAGTGGGGAACCCAATGACCAGTTCTTC. This rearrangement joins TRBV2 to TRBJ2-1; D not certain. Germline V gives CDR1 SNHLY, CDR2 FYNNEI. CDR3 length: 12 residues. The variable domain in full, with the rest retrieved from reference TRBV2 and TRBJ2-1, is EPEVTQTPSHQVTQMGQEVILRCVPISNHLYFYWYRQILGQKVEFLVSFYNNEISEKSEIFDDQFSVERPDGSNFTLKIRSTKLEDSAMYFCASSGEPNDQFFGPGTRLTVL.

This clonotype was seen more than once but under ten times. The chain is built from TRBV2 and TRBJ2-2; D remains ambiguous. Per germline, CDR1 SNHLY and CDR2 FYNNEI. CDR3 length: 14 amino acids. V shed 6 bases and J shed 4 bases, with 12 bases lying between them. CDR3 sequence (DNA): TGTGCCAGCAGGCCCTGGTTGGCCACCGGGGAGCTGTTTTTT. The encoded protein is CASRPWLATGELFF. Using reference TRBV2 and TRBJ2-2 for the parts outside the CDR3, the full variable domain is EPEVTQTPSHQVTQMGQEVILRCVPISNHLYFYWYRQILGQKVEFLVSFYNNEISEKSEIFDDQFSVERPDGSNFTLKIRSTKLEDSAMYFCASRPWLATGELFFGEGSRLTVL.

This clonotype was seen ten or more times. The chain recombines TRBV20-1 with TRBJ1-2, with 7 bases lining up with TRBD1. After removal of 4 bases from V and 2 bases from J, the junction contained 7 bases not matched to a gene. The CDR3 spans 14 residues. The V gene's germline CDR1 is DFQATT and CDR2 SNEGSKA (reference sequence). The DNA of the CDR3 is TGCAGTGCTAAAACGACAGGGTCGAACTATGGCTACACCTTC. It codes for CSAKTTGSNYGYTF.

A remark on this clonotype: A much larger clone lies a single base off, so this may be a read error. The rearrangement uses TRBV4-3 and TRBJ2-3; weak D call: TRBD2 (6 bases). The CDR3 spans 15 residues. Trimming shortened V by 4 bases and J by 5 bases, and 16 bases separated the two germline ends. CDR1 and CDR2 from the germline V gene are LGHNA and YSLEER. Here the CDR3 DNA reads TGCGCCAGCAGCCGGGACTCATACTATGTAGATACGCAGTATTTT. It specifies CASSRDSYYVDTQYF.